A single sample is the source of the 3 T cell receptor beta chains below, sequenced in a study of human T cells and chemical hapten exposure. TCRdb called the RACE reads again in MiXCR, with one record for every CDR3 protein. The data hold about 80,000 distinct CDR3 sequences, with 9% to 12% observed a single time. Time point specified: patch test 1, 2 weeks after DPC sensitization. Treatment noted: therapeutic diphenylcyclopropenone sensitization with weekly scalp DPC. The input for sequencing was whole blood, taken in connection with sensitization to the hapten diphenylcyclopropenone (DPC). These receptors were collected from a woman aged 50 to 60 with alopecia areata. Some clones in this sample may be carry-over from other donors' samples.

This clonotype has a count of ten or more. The chain joins TRBV29-1 to TRBJ2-5; 7 nucleotides agree with TRBD2. From germline, CDR1 is SQVTM and CDR2 ANQGSEA. After removal of 3 bases from V and 1 base from J, the junction contained 5 bases not matched to a gene. This CDR3 comprises 14 residues. In DNA, the CDR3 is TGCAGCGTTGACGGGGCTAGCGGCCAAGAGACCCAGTACTTC. Residues: CSVDGASGQETQYF.

This clonotype was seen a few times. The chain is built from TRBV20-1 and TRBJ2-1; 10 positions agree with TRBD2. The J segment lost 6 bases and the V segment lost 4 bases, leaving 6 bases of the junction unmatched. The CDR3 is 14 residues long. The germline V gene has CDR1 DFQATT and CDR2 SNEGSKA (reference sequence). The CDR3 coding sequence is TGCAGTGCTACTAGCGGGAGCTTTAGCAATGAGCAGTTCTTC. It codes for CSATSGSFSNEQFF.

This clonotype was picked up a small number of times. J is TRBJ2-1 and V is TRBV12-3 or TRBV12-4; 8 bases map to TRBD2. The ends lost 5 bases at V and 2 bases at J; junction bases unmatched: 11. This CDR3 has 17 amino acids. The CDR3 DNA reads TGTGCCAGCAGTCGTAGGACTAGCCGGGGCGCCTACAATGAGCAGTTCTTC. It encodes CASSRRTSRGAYNEQFF.